This is a list of T cell receptor beta chains from one sample in a study of shared clonotypes between healthy human individuals. Sequenced by immunoSEQ multiplex PCR; TCRdb stores in-frame clones only, minus some. Among about 710,000 clones, over 60% were seen once, and the ten largest hold roughly 1.8%. The material sequenced was memory CD4+ T cells sorted from blood. These receptors were taken from a woman under 40 in good health. The CDR3 runs from the conserved cysteine through the conserved F or W. Clone size appears in some rows only: once, few, many, or a class for an expanded clone.

NA | TRBJ2-5 | TRBV28 | CASSLYRLALKETQYF
NA | TRBJ1-1 | TRBV7-9 | CASRKTGSPTEAFF
NA | TRBJ1-4 | TRBV5-1 | CASSTAGTVDEKLFF
NA | TRBJ1-1 | TRBV9 | CASSSRWRRREAFF
NA | TRBJ2-6 | TRBV28 | CASSPQGQGGANVLTF
NA | TRBJ2-1 | TRBV9 | CASSPTDTSGPLQQFF
NA | TRBJ2-6 | TRBV14 | CASSQADPGANVLTF
NA | TRBJ1-5 | TRBV6-6 | CASSFRQAGNQPQHF
few | TRBJ1-1 | TRBV10-3 | CAISVQGGTEAFF
NA | TRBJ1-4 | TRBV7-2 | CASSPQGLNEKLFF
NA | NA | TRBV5-6 | CASSPNWGYEQYF
NA | TRBJ2-3 | TRBV21-1 | CASVWCSTDTQYF
NA | TRBJ2-5 | TRBV9 | CASSVGRLGLAGGLSETQYF
once | TRBJ2-1 | TRBV9 | CASSVYPKREDYNEQFF
NA | TRBJ1-5 | TRBV7-2 | CASSYGTGVEQPQHF
NA | TRBJ2-2 | TRBV6-6 | CASNSVGTGELFF
NA | TRBJ1-2 | TRBV18 | CASSPAGRADYGYTF
once | TRBJ2-1 | TRBV18 | CASSPIAGGLGNEQFF
NA | TRBJ1-1 | TRBV27 | CASVAPRAGIREAFF
NA | TRBJ1-5 | TRBV6-5 | CASSSTGNPRQPQHF
NA | TRBJ2-5 | TRBV5-1 | CASSLGVDAPSETQYF
NA | TRBJ1-2 | TRBV29-1 | CSGIESSGQNFGGYTF
few | TRBJ2-5 | TRBV29-1 | CSVWGLAGQETQYF
NA | TRBJ1-5 | TRBV5-1 | CASSVTGANNQPQHF
once | TRBJ2-5 | TRBV29-1 | CSVDQAGGATQYF
NA | TRBJ2-3 | TRBV27 | CASSLRGLSTDTQYF
NA | TRBJ2-2 | TRBV28 | CASKDQTTGELFF
NA | TRBJ2-2 | TRBV6-4 | CASSPLGVENTGELFF
few | TRBJ1-1 | TRBV27 | CASSGRIKTTEAFF
NA | TRBJ2-1 | TRBV9 | CASSVVGNSYNEQFF
NA | TRBJ1-1 | TRBV6-5 | CASSYSSGAGAEAFF
NA | TRBJ2-2 | TRBV19 | CASSPIGSDGELFF
NA | TRBJ2-1 | TRBV7-2 | CASRPRAGGSYNEQFF
NA | TRBJ2-5 | TRBV29-1 | CSTVHQETQYF
NA | TRBJ2-7 | TRBV5-1 | CASSSGTAFIGEQYF
NA | TRBJ1-1 | TRBV15 | CATSFAQGAGTEAFF
once | TRBJ1-1 | TRBV28 | CASRPGTGTTEAFF
NA | TRBJ2-3 | TRBV6-6 | CASSPGGDTQYF
NA | TRBJ1-2 | TRBV7-2 | CASTRRRGSQNYGYTF
few | TRBJ2-1 | TRBV5-6 | CASSSLSRRALYNEQFF